This T cell receptor (beta chain) came from a study of blood T cell repertoires in COVID-19. For the study at large: Acute and convalescent COVID-19 samples came from the United States, Italy and Spain.

The CDR3 spans 15 residues. V lost 8 bases and J 8 bases, leaving 19 bases between the germline ends. Germline CDR1 reads LGHNA; CDR2 reads YNFKEQ. In the original processing: Nucleated cell number was recorded as an estimate derived from reference gene primer amplification. Generated by immunoSEQ multiplex PCR, the TCRdb table keeps only in-frame clones and is missing some. V, J and clone size are those of that table, while D and trimming were read from the DNA. The profile shows 200,000 or so clones, around four fifths of them singletons. Sequenced: peripheral blood. This chain connects TRBV4-2 to TRBJ1-6; maybe TRBD1 (5 bases). The TCR was taken from a woman older than 75 with COVID-19, enrolled during active disease. As DNA, the CDR3 is TGTGCCAGCTCGACACTCCAGGGTTTGGATTCACCCCTCCACTTT. Amino acids: CASSTLQGLDSPLHF.